This entry lists 10 T cell receptor beta chains sequenced from one sample in a study of molecular identifiers for immune sequencing clone quantification. TCRdb re-called the PCR reads through MiXCR, storing one row per CDR3 protein. Found here are over 550,000 distinct CDR3 sequences, around 25% of them singletons; the top ten hold approximately 0.75%. Sample: naive CD8+ T cells from blood, with Jurkat cell RNA spiked in. Subset indicated: FACS-sorted CD8+CD4-CCR7+CD45RA+ naive T cells. The receptors were sampled from a human donor in good health. Some libraries in this study had Jurkat cell RNA spiked in.

There are a few counts of this clonotype. V gene TRBV2 combines with J gene TRBJ2-1, with 8 bases lining up with TRBD2. V lost 7 bases to trimming and J lost 1 base; unmatched junction nucleotides: 6. The germline V gene has CDR1 SNHLY and CDR2 FYNNEI. The CDR3 has 15 residues. CDR3 nucleotides: TGTGCCAGCATGACGCGGGGGGATTCCTACAATGAGCAGTTCTTC. Translating gives CASMTRGDSYNEQFF. The variable domain in full, completed from reference TRBV2 and TRBJ2-1, reads EPEVTQTPSHQVTQMGQEVILRCVPISNHLYFYWYRQILGQKVEFLVSFYNNEISEKSEIFDDQFSVERPDGSNFTLKIRSTKLEDSAMYFCASMTRGDSYNEQFFGPGTRLTVL.

This clonotype was seen just once. The rearrangement uses TRBV9 and TRBJ2-3; perhaps TRBD2 as D (7 bases). Germline CDR1 reads SGDLS; CDR2 reads YYNGEE. The CDR3 is 15 amino acids. The ends were cut back, 3 bases at V and 2 bases at J, with 13 bases in the middle. CDR3 sequence reads: CASSGGGPFTDTQYF. CDR3 coding DNA: TGTGCCAGCAGCGGGGGGGGGCCCTTCACAGATACGCAGTATTTT.

In this sample, this clonotype turned up a few times. This chain's CDR3 is CASSKEVGVLGQPQHF. For the CDR3, the DNA is TGTGCCAGTAGTAAGGAGGTCGGGGTGCTGGGTCAGCCCCAGCATTTT. The chain recombines TRBV19 with TRBJ1-5, with D unresolved. CDR1 and CDR2 from the germline V gene are LNHDA and SQIVND (reference sequence). The length of the CDR3 is 16 residues. Trimming took off 4 bases at V and 6 bases at J, with 19 bases between the two ends.

The V and J genes are TRBV2 and TRBJ2-7; 7 nucleotides agree with TRBD1. CDR3 length: 14 amino acids. The germline V gene encodes CDR1 SNHLY and CDR2 FYNNEI. Trimming cost V 3 bases and J 3 bases; bases outside gene matches: 5. The CDR3 reads CASSDPWDSYEQYF. The CDR3 DNA sequence: TGTGCCAGCAGTGATCCCTGGGACAGCTACGAGCAGTACTTC.

This clonotype came up a few times. The chain has TRBV10-3 and TRBJ2-3; TRBD2 agrees at 10 bases. The J segment lost 4 bases and the V segment lost 2 bases, leaving 6 bases of the junction unmatched. CDR1 is ENHRY and CDR2 is SYGVKD in the germline V gene. This CDR3 is 16 amino acids long. The CDR3 protein is CAISEPTSGRPDTQYF. The DNA of the CDR3 is TGTGCCATCAGTGAGCCGACTAGCGGGCGACCAGATACGCAGTATTTT.

This chain links TRBV18 with TRBJ1-2, with 10 bases lining up with TRBD1. The germline V gene has CDR1 KGHSH and CDR2 LQKENI. The CDR3 has 17 amino acids. J was trimmed by 2 bases and V by 1 base; bases with no gene match: 7. The CDR3 loop is CASSPRDRGIQNYGYTF. Written as DNA, the CDR3 is TGTGCCAGCTCACCACGGGACAGGGGAATCCAGAACTATGGCTACACCTTC.

V usage is TRBV24-1 and J usage is TRBJ2-2, with 8 bases aligning to TRBD1. Germline V gives CDR1 KGHDR, CDR2 SFDVKD. This CDR3 spans 16 amino acids. V lost 0 bases to trimming and J lost 9 bases; unmatched junction nucleotides: 8. In DNA form, the CDR3 reads TGTGCCACCAGTGATTTGGGGACAGGTGGCGTCCGGGAGCTGTTTTTT. It yields the protein CATSDLGTGGVRELFF.

Turning to this clonotype: One base away lies a much larger clone, so this may be a sequencing read error. The genes are TRBV6-6 and TRBJ2-6, with 10 bases matching TRBD1. Germline lookup yields CDR1 MNHNY and CDR2 SVGAGI (reference sequence). This CDR3 contains 20 residues. V lost 2 bases to trimming and J lost 0 bases; unmatched junction nucleotides: 10. The CDR3 sequence is CASSYAAGTGDFSGANVLTF. The DNA for the CDR3 is TGTGCCAGCAGTTACGCAGCCGGGACAGGGGATTTCTCTGGGGCCAACGTCCTGACTTTC.

Ten or more counts support this clonotype. The rearrangement uses TRBV4-1 and TRBJ2-2; D remains ambiguous. Trimming removed 0 bases at V and 3 bases at J, with 11 bases between. Germline V gene sequence: CDR1 MGHRA, CDR2 YSYEKL. The CDR3 sequence is 16 residues long. CDR3 loop: CASSQETAAYTGELFF. In DNA form, the CDR3 reads TGCGCCAGCAGCCAAGAAACTGCGGCTTACACCGGGGAGCTGTTTTTT.

The CDR3 reads CSARRDRASYEQYF. Here the CDR3 DNA reads TGCAGTGCTAGAAGGGACAGGGCATCCTACGAGCAGTACTTC. The genes are TRBV20-1 and TRBJ2-7; 9 bases agree with TRBD1. The length of the CDR3 is 14 residues. Trimming at V came to 2 bases and at J to 1 base, leaving 3 bases not matched to a gene. Germline V gene lookup returns CDR1 DFQATT and CDR2 SNEGSKA (reference sequence).